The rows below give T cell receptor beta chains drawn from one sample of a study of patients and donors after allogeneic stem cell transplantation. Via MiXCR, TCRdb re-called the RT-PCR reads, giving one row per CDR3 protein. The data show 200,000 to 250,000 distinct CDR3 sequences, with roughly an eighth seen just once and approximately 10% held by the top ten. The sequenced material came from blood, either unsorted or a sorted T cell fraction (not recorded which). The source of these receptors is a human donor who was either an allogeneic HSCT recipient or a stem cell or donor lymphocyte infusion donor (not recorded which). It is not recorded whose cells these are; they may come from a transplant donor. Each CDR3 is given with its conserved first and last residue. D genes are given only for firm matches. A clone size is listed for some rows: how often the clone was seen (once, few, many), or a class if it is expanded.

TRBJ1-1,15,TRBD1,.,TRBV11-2,TGTGCCAGCAGCCCCCGACAGGGCCTGGGCACTGAAGCTTTCTTT,CASSPRQGLGTEAFF
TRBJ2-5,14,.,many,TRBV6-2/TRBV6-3,TGTGCCAGCAGTTTGAGCACCATGGGGGAGACCCAGTACTTC,CASSLSTMGETQYF
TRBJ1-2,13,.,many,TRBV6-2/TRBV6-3,TGTGCCAGCACTCAAGACGGAAACTATGGCTACACCTTC,CASTQDGNYGYTF
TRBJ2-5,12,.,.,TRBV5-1,TGCGCCAGCAGCCCCCCCAGGGAGACCCAGTACTTC,CASSPPRETQYF
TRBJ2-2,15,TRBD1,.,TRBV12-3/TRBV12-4,TGTGCCAGCAGTCGACAGGGTCTGAGTACCGGGGAGCTGTTTTTT,CASSRQGLSTGELFF
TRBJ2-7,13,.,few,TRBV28,TGTGCCAGCAATAGGGCTATTTCCTACGAGCAGTACTTC,CASNRAISYEQYF
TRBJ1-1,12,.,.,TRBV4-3,TGCGCCAGCAGCCAAAGGGGAACTGAAGCTTTCTTT,CASSQRGTEAFF
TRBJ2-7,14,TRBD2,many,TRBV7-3,TGTGCCAGCAGCCTAGCGGGACATGGGGACGAGCAGTACTTC,CASSLAGHGDEQYF
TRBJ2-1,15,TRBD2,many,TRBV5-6,TGTGCCAGCAGCCGACTAGCGGGGGGTTACAATGAGCAGTTCTTC,CASSRLAGGYNEQFF
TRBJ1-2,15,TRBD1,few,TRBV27,TGTGCCAGCAGTTCCCAGGACAGGCCAGTCTATGGCTACACCTTC,CASSSQDRPVYGYTF
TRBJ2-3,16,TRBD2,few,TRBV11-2,TGTGCCAGCAGCATCGGGACTAGCGGGAAGGCAGATACGCAGTATTTT,CASSIGTSGKADTQYF
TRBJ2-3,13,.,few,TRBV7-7,TGTGCTAGCAGCACAGAGATCCAGAGTACGCAGTATTTT,CASSTEIQSTQYF
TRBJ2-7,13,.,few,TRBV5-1,TGCGCCAGCAGGTTGGGGGACTCCTACGAGCAGTACTTC,CASRLGDSYEQYF
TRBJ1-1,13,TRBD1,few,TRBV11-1,TGTGCCAGCAGCTCATCCGGGACAGGGGAAGCTTTCTTT,CASSSSGTGEAFF
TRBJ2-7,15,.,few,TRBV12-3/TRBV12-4,TGTGCCAGCAGTTTAGGGACAGAGAGCTCCTACGAGCAGTACTTC,CASSLGTESSYEQYF
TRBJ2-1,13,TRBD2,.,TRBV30,TGTGCCTGCGGGACTAGCGGGGGGGCCCAGCAGTTCTTC,CACGTSGGAQQFF
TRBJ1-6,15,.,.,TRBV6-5,TGTGCCAGCAGTTACGGGACACCCCCCAATTCACCCCTCCACTTT,CASSYGTPPNSPLHF
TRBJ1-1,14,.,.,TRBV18,TGTGCCAGCTCACCACCGAGAGGGTTCGCTGAAGCTTTCTTT,CASSPPRGFAEAFF
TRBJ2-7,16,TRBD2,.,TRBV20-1,TGCAGTGCCACCCCGGCTAGCGGGGGGGCCGCGAGAGAGCAGTACTTC,CSATPASGGAAREQYF
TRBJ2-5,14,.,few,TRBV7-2,TGTGCCAGCAGCTCCCCCGCTCCACGGGAGACCCAGTACTTC,CASSSPAPRETQYF
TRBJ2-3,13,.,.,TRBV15,TGTGCCACCAGCAGAGCCATGCGGGATACGCAGTATTTT,CATSRAMRDTQYF
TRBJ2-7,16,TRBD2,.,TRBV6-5,TGTGCCAGCAGTTACTCGAATATACTAGCGGGATACGAGCAGTACTTC,CASSYSNILAGYEQYF
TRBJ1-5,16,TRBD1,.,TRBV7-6,TGTGCCAGCAGCTTAGGGACAGGGGAAAGCAATCAGCCCCAGCATTTT,CASSLGTGESNQPQHF
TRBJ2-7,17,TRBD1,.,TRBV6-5,TGTGCCAGCAGTTACTCCACCTCAGGGACAGGAGTCTACGAGCAGTACTTC,CASSYSTSGTGVYEQYF
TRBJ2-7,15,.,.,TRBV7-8,TGTGCCAGCAGCTTAACCCAAGGGGGGCTCCACGAGCAGTACTTC,CASSLTQGGLHEQYF
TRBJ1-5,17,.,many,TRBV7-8,TGTGCCAGCAGCTTATATGCGGGAGTGGGATTGCATCAGCCCCAGCATTTT,CASSLYAGVGLHQPQHF
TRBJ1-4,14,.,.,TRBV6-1,TGTGCCAGCAGCCACGGGGGGGGGAATGAAAAACTGTTTTTT,CASSHGGGNEKLFF
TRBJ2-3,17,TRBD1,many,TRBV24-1,TGTGCCACCAGTCCCCGAACAGGGGGCATTGGCACAGATACGCAGTATTTT,CATSPRTGGIGTDTQYF
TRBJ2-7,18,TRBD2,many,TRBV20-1,TGCAGTGCTAGAGACTTCTGGGCTAGCGGGGGGACCCACTACGAGCAGTACTTC,CSARDFWASGGTHYEQYF
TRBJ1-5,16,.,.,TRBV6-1,TGTGCCAGCAGTGAAATAAGGATGTTAAGCAATCAGCCCCAGCATTTT,CASSEIRMLSNQPQHF
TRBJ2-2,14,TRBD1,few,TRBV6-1,TGTGCCAGCCGGGACAGCCATAACACCGGGGAGCTGTTTTTT,CASRDSHNTGELFF
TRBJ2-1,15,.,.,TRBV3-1,TGTGCCAGCAGCCAAGACCATACGCACCTTAATGAGCAGTTCTTC,CASSQDHTHLNEQFF
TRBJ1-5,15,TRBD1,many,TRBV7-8,TGTGCCAGCGGTTCGGGGACAGGGGCTGATCAGCCCCAGCATTTT,CASGSGTGADQPQHF
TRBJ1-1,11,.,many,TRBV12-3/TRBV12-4,TGTGCCAGCAGTTTAGCGGGGAAAGCTTTCTTT,CASSLAGKAFF
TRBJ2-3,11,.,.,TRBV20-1,TGCAGTGGGGAAAGCCAGGATACGCAGTATTTT,CSGESQDTQYF
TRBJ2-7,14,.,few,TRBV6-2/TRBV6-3,TGTGCCAGCAGTTTCGCGGCGGGGGCGGGCGAGCAGTACTTC,CASSFAAGAGEQYF
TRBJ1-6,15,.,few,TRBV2,TGTGCCAGCCGGGTGGGGAACTCCTATAATTCACCCCTCCACTTT,CASRVGNSYNSPLHF
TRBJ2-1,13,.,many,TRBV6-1,TGTGCCAGCAGTGAAAGGTCGTACAATGAGCAGTTCTTC,CASSERSYNEQFF
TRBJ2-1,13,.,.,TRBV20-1,TGCAGTGCTAGCGGGACGACCTACAATGAGCAGTTCTTC,CSASGTTYNEQFF
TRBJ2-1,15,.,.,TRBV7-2,TGTGCCAGCAGCTTAGCGGGGGGCCGAGGTAATGAGCAGTTCTTC,CASSLAGGRGNEQFF
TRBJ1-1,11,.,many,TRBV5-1,TGTGCCAGCAGCAAGAACACTGAAGCTTTCTTT,CASSKNTEAFF
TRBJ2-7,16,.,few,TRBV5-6,TGTGCCAGCAGCTTGTCGCCACCTCTATCAACCTACGAGCAGTACTTC,CASSLSPPLSTYEQYF
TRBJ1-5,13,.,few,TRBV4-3,TGCGCCAGCAGCCAAAAACCTCGACAGCCCCAGCATTTT,CASSQKPRQPQHF
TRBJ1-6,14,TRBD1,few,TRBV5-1,TGCGCCAGCAGCTCAGGGGGGGGGACTTCACCCCTCCACTTT,CASSSGGGTSPLHF
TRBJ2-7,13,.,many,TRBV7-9,TGTGCCAGCAGCTTAGCGGGGGCCTACGAGCAGTACTTC,CASSLAGAYEQYF
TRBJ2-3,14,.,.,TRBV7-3,TGTGCCAGCAGCTCCACGGGACTTAGAGATACGCAGTATTTT,CASSSTGLRDTQYF
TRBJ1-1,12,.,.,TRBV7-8,TGTGCCAGCAGCCCTATGAACACTGAAGCTTTCTTT,CASSPMNTEAFF
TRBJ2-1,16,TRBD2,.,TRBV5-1,TGCGCCAGCAGCTTGGTGGCTAGCGGGGGGGACAATGAGCAGTTCTTC,CASSLVASGGDNEQFF
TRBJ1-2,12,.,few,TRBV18,TGTGCCAGCTCACCAGGCGGTAATGGCTACACCTTC,CASSPGGNGYTF